This TCR beta chain is from a study of blood T cells in healthy people across ages (dated by TCRdb to the mid-2010s). Some background on the complete study: In model experiments, template switching captured about one uniquely barcoded TCR beta cDNA molecule for every two T cells. The study measured age-related changes in TCR beta repertoire diversity using deep sequencing normalized with unique cDNA molecular identifiers. Donors were grouped into four age groups: young (average roughly 16 years), middle-aged (approximately 41), aged (around 60) and long-lived (approximately 82). To avoid experimental bias, donors of different ages were randomly spread across the sequencing lanes. The study analyzed two additional independent replicas of 1 million unique cDNA reads from the same blood draw for two donors, one aged 18 to 30 and one aged 80 or older. Study-level results and caveats: The percentage of naive T cells measured by flow cytometry correlated strongly with observed TCR beta diversity. Compared with the aged group, more naive CD4+ T cells, fewer expanded clones and increased TCR diversity were shown by the long-lived group, suggesting age selection. The CMV infection status of donors was not known, potentially confounding age-related changes in expanded clonotypes. Observed TCR beta diversity per million T cells fell roughly linearly with age, and a significant reduction was already apparent by age roughly 40. Estimates of total diversity from one million sequenced T cells were regarded as lower bounds and underestimates. Conclusive comparison of naive and antigen-experienced compartments was prevented by the profiling of bulk unsorted PBMCs.

In regard to this clonotype: What this receptor recognizes is not known. Nothing much larger sits one base from this clone, and base qualities are not available.

At the junction V is shortened by 1 base and J by 9 bases, with 15 bases in between. The CDR3, cysteine through phenylalanine, is 14 amino acids long. Only the CDR3 portion is preserved as DNA: 42 bases, with reading frame beginning at the first base. CDR1 SEHNR and CDR2 FQNEAQ were looked up in the germline V gene (reference sequence). Library generation was performed with 5' RACE. The sequencer listed for this sample is Illumina HiSeq 2500. A second PCR of about 7 to 12 cycles was performed with a sample-barcoded 5' primer and a J-beta primer mix. Each TCR beta cDNA molecule received a unique molecular identifier from a template-switch 5' adaptor carrying 12 random nucleotides. At least 2.5 million CDR3-containing paired-end reads were obtained from each sample. First-strand cDNA synthesis was performed from all RNA using the Mint cDNA synthesis kit, with priming by a TRBC-specific oligonucleotide. After uracil-DNA glycosylase treatment, a first 18-cycle PCR used universal primers M1SS and BC2_uni_R on all cDNA. The source study handled its data this way. For normalization, 1 million high-quality reads were randomly selected from each sample, with every read carrying a distinct molecular identifier. Reads sharing molecular identifiers were discarded rather than binned into consensus sequences. MiTCR, with a Q25 quality threshold and the strictest error-elimination algorithm, was used for CDR3 identification, clonotype clustering and error correction. Lower-bound total TCR beta diversity was estimated with a nonparametric unseen species model using Euler transformation. TCRdb reran the public reads through fastp at Q25 and MiXCR, keeping productive beta chains. Rows with a matching CDR3 protein are joined into one entry that keeps the most common DNA and genes. It is TCRdb's table, rather than the study itself, that gives the V and J calls and clone size. The sample profile shows about 680,000 distinct CDR3 sequences; over 45% of them were found once. The ten largest clones capture around 32% of the sample.

The donors were around 39 Caucasian individuals from Russia, aged 6 to 90 years, who were systemically healthy. Each donor gave around 9.9 milliliters of peripheral blood, collected into EDTA-treated Vacutainer tubes. PBMCs were isolated by Ficoll-Paque density-gradient centrifugation, with at least 6.5 million obtained per sample. Trizol reagent was used to extract total RNA from the PBMCs, yielding at least 5.5 micrograms per sample. For every donor, an aliquot of PBMCs went through flow cytometry to measure the percentages of naive CD45RAhigh/CD27high T cells. The source is a woman aged 60-70 years in good health. The sample taken for sequencing was blood. The rearrangement joined TRBV7-9 to TRBJ1-2; possibly the D gene is TRBD1, per 5 matching bases. The sequenced DNA is TGTGCCAGCAGCTTAGACGGGGGGGGAAATCGCTACACCTTC. Translated, it gives CASSLDGGGNRYTF.